The 18 T cell receptor beta chains listed next were all sequenced from one sample in a study of blood T cell repertoires in COVID-19. Clones were sequenced by immunoSEQ multiplex PCR, and TCRdb holds only the in-frame ones, with some missing. The sample records about 45,000 clones, around four fifths being singletons. The sample taken for sequencing was peripheral blood. These receptors were collected from a human donor in a cohort sampled during active COVID-19.

The chain links TRBV3-1 (or the pseudogene TRBV3-2) to TRBJ2-7; D is possibly TRBD1 (6 bases). The CDR3 totals 13 residues. The germline V and J ends were trimmed by 8 bases and 2 bases, with 13 bases remaining between them. Germline V CDR1 and CDR2: LGHDT, YNNKEL (reference sequence). CDR3 nucleotides: TGTGCCAGCTCCATCAGGGACACCTACGAGCAGTACTTC. Protein sequence: CASSIRDTYEQYF.

This clone was seen only once. The V call is TRBV6-5, the J call TRBJ2-1; TRBD1 agrees at 7 bases. The junction had 5 bases not matched to a gene; V was cut back by 6 bases and J by 3 bases. CDR3 length: 14 residues. The germline gives CDR1 MNHEY, CDR2 SVGAGI. CDR3 nucleotide sequence: TGTGCCAGCAGGGGGACAGAATTCTACAATGAGCAGTTCTTC. Its translation: CASRGTEFYNEQFF.

The rearrangement joins TRBV9 to TRBJ2-5, with a tentative D call TRBD2 (6 bases). Germline V gene data show CDR1 as SGDLS and CDR2 as YYNGEE. The length of the CDR3 is 15 residues. Between the trimmed V and J ends, which lost 3 bases and 0 bases, there was a span of 12 bases. This chain's CDR3 is CASSARPSDQETQYF. The CDR3 DNA reads as TGTGCCAGCAGCGCCCGCCCTAGCGACCAAGAGACCCAGTACTTC.

The chain is built from TRBV10-2 and TRBJ2-7; 9 bases line up with TRBD1. The V segment lost 8 bases and the J segment 1 base; nucleotides outside the gene matches: 6. Germline lookup yields CDR1 WSHSY and CDR2 SAAADI. The CDR3 consists of 14 residues. This CDR3 is CASRPTGGSYEQYF. DNA for the CDR3: TGCGCCAGCCGACCGACAGGGGGTTCCTACGAGCAGTACTTC.

This chain links TRBV6-2 or TRBV6-3 with TRBJ2-7; maybe TRBD2 (6 bases). The CDR3 spans 14 residues. Trimming stripped 6 bases from V and 1 base from J, with 13 bases between. Germline V gene lookup returns CDR1 MNHEY and CDR2 SVGEGT. The CDR3 coding sequence is TGTGCCAGCAGCACGGGACTGTATTCCTACGAGCAGTACTTC. The encoded protein is CASSTGLYSYEQYF.

The genes are TRBV9 and TRBJ2-1; 13 bases are a match to TRBD2. The CDR3 runs 15 residues. Looked up from germline, CDR1 is SGDLS and CDR2 is YYNGEE. V lost 2 bases to trimming and J lost 8 bases; unmatched junction nucleotides: 4. CDR3 sequence: CASSVGTSGAYEQFF. CDR3 in DNA: TGTGCCAGCAGCGTCGGGACTAGCGGGGCTTATGAGCAGTTCTTC.

This rearrangement joins TRBV15 to TRBJ2-3; 7 positions agree with TRBD1. Germline CDR1 LNHNV, CDR2 YYDKDF (reference sequence). CDR3 length: 16 amino acids. The V and J ends lost 0 bases and 6 bases, in that order; junction bases with no gene match: 9. The CDR3 reads CATSRDRGTGDDTQYF. The CDR3 nucleotides are TGTGCCACCAGCAGAGATCGAGGAACAGGGGACGATACGCAGTATTTT.

The chain is built from TRBV9 and TRBJ2-3; 8 bases match TRBD1. The germline CDR1 and CDR2 sequences are SGDLS and YYNGEE. The CDR3 spans 14 residues. Trimming removed 4 bases from V and 4 bases from J; junction bases left unmatched: 5. In nucleotides, the CDR3 is TGTGCCAGCAGCCGTGGACAGGGCCCAGATACGCAGTATTTT. Translated: CASSRGQGPDTQYF. Using reference TRBV9 and TRBJ2-3 for the parts outside the CDR3, the full variable domain is DSGVTQTPKHLITATGQRVTLRCSPRSGDLSVYWYQQSLDQGLQFLIQYYNGEERAKGNILERFSAQQFPDLHSELNLSSLELGDSALYFCASSRGQGPDTQYFGPGTRLTVL.

The V and J genes are TRBV5-8 and TRBJ2-7; perhaps TRBD1 as D (6 bases). Germline assignment: CDR1 SGHTS and CDR2 YDEGEE. The CDR3 runs 13 residues. V shed 0 bases and J shed 6 bases, with 10 bases lying between them. The CDR3 nucleotides are TGTGCCAGCAGCTTGGACAGGGTAAGCGAGCAGTACGTC. Protein product: CASSLDRVSEQYV.

This clone appeared a few times. The chain has TRBV7-8 and TRBJ1-2; 11 bases are shared with TRBD1. This CDR3 has 14 residues. CDR1 and CDR2 from the germline V gene are SGHVS and FQNEAQ. V lost 1 base and J lost 6; bases outside the gene matches: 1. CDR3: CASSLGTGGDGYTF. The CDR3 DNA is TGTGCCAGCAGCTTAGGGACAGGGGGCGATGGCTACACCTTC.

This sequence joins TRBV29-1 and TRBJ1-4; unclear D gene. This CDR3 is built from 12 residues. Trimming removed 2 bases at V and 7 bases at J, with 8 bases between. In germline, CDR1 is SQVTM, CDR2 ANQGSEA. In DNA form, the CDR3 reads TGCAGCGTTGAAATCCGAGGTGAAAAACTGTTTTTT. Its translation: CSVEIRGEKLFF. Variable domain in full (rest from reference TRBV29-1 and TRBJ1-4): SAVISQKPSRDICQRGTSLTIQCQVDSQVTMMFWYRQQPGQSLTLIATANQGSEATYESGFVIDKFPISRPNLTFSTLTVSNMSPEDSSIYLCSVEIRGEKLFFGSGTQLSVL.

This chain links TRBV19 with TRBJ2-7; 7 bases line up with TRBD2. This CDR3 is built from 15 residues. From germline, CDR1 is LNHDA and CDR2 SQIVND (reference sequence). The V and J ends lost 2 bases and 2 bases, in that order; junction bases with no gene match: 6. The CDR3 spells CASSISSGGTYEQYF. The CDR3 DNA follows: TGTGCCAGTAGTATAAGTTCCGGGGGGACCTACGAGCAGTACTTC. Looking up the rest from reference TRBV19 and TRBJ2-7 gives the full variable domain: DGGITQSPKYLFRKEGQNVTLSCEQNLNHDAMYWYRQDPGQGLRLIYYSQIVNDFQKGDIAEGYSVSREKKESFPLTVTSAQKNPTAFYLCASSISSGGTYEQYFGPGTRLTVT.

This clone occurred a few times. V usage is TRBV7-8 and J usage is TRBJ1-1, with 9 bases fitting TRBD1. The CDR3 consists of 14 residues. The germline gives CDR1 SGHVS, CDR2 FQNEAQ. J lost 4 bases, V lost 5 bases, and 5 bases had no gene match. CDR3 residues: CASSKDRGGTEAFF. CDR3 DNA sequence: TGTGCCAGCAGCAAGGACAGGGGTGGCACTGAAGCTTTCTTT.

This clone was counted once. The chain combines TRBV9 with TRBJ2-2; 7 bases align to TRBD2. The CDR3 has 16 residues. From germline, CDR1 is SGDLS and CDR2 YYNGEE. The trim removed 4 bases at V and 5 bases at J, leaving 11 bases unmatched. CDR3 sequence: CASSTQEGRGTGELFF. The DNA of the CDR3 is TGTGCCAGCAGCACCCAAGAGGGGAGGGGTACCGGGGAGCTGTTTTTT.

The rearrangement uses TRBV7-6 and TRBJ1-2, with 8 bases lining up with TRBD1. The CDR3 runs to 14 residues. The V and J ends lost 2 bases and 7 bases, in that order; junction bases with no gene match: 6. The germline CDR1 and CDR2 sequences are SGHVS and FNYEAQ. The CDR3 region has the DNA TGTGCCAGCAGCTTAACCGGACAGGGTGGTGGCTACACCTTC. Protein: CASSLTGQGGGYTF.

This chain links TRBV6-5 with TRBJ1-1; the D gene is possibly TRBD1 (5 bases). Trimming removed 2 bases from V and 5 bases from J, with 12 bases in between. The CDR3 consists of 14 residues. The germline V gene encodes CDR1 MNHEY and CDR2 SVGAGI. This CDR3 is CASSYSQGWTEAFF. The CDR3 DNA reads TGTGCCAGCAGTTACAGTCAGGGATGGACTGAAGCTTTCTTT.

This clone was seen only a few times. The gene calls are TRBV4-2 and TRBJ1-3; 8 bases agree with TRBD1. The germline V gene has CDR1 LGHNA and CDR2 YNFKEQ. With V trimmed by 2 bases and J by 3 bases, 6 bases remained unmatched. The length of the CDR3 is 16 residues. This chain's CDR3 is CASSQPGQGGGNTIYF. Here the CDR3 DNA reads TGTGCCAGCAGCCAACCAGGACAGGGAGGTGGAAACACCATATATTTT.

The chain couples TRBV5-1 to TRBJ2-1; 14 bases are a match to TRBD2. Trimming at V came to 7 bases and at J to 8 bases, leaving 5 bases not matched to a gene. This CDR3 comprises 14 residues. Germline CDR1 SGHRS, CDR2 YFSETQ. CDR3 in DNA: TGCGCCAGCGCGCGGACTAGCGGGGGGTATGAGCAGTTCTTC. Translated, it gives CASARTSGGYEQFF. The full variable domain, in which reference TRBV5-1 and TRBJ2-1 provide the parts outside the CDR3, is KAGVTQTPRYLIKTRGQQVTLSCSPISGHRSVSWYQQTPGQGLQFLFEYFSETQRNKGNFPGRFSGRQFSNSRSEMNVSTLELGDSALYLCASARTSGGYEQFFGPGTRLTVL.